This TCR beta chain was sequenced in a study of blood T cell repertoires in COVID-19. Study-wide context: Acute and convalescent COVID-19 samples came from the United States, Italy and Spain. In each case, the material was cDNA or gDNA derived from T cells, B-cell-depleted T cells, or PBMCs.

This CDR3 region has 13 residues. The ends were cut back, 6 bases at V and 9 bases at J, with 15 bases in the middle. Germline V gene lookup returns CDR1 MDHEN and CDR2 SYDVKM. Participants' reported clinical history set cohort assignment. In the study's own analysis: Quantification of nucleated cells was approximated via reference gene primer amplification. Some clones are missing from TCRdb's copy, which holds only in-frame ones; the method was immunoSEQ multiplex PCR. Clone size and the V and J calls come from that table; the DNA yielded D and trimming. Here the sample spans 200,000 to 250,000 clones, less than 90% being singletons.

The chain links TRBV28 to TRBJ2-1; D might be TRBD2 (5 bases). The clonotype was recovered from a woman aged 40 to 55 who had recovered from COVID-19. Sequencing was done on a sample of PBMCs or T cells enriched from blood (not recorded which). The CDR3 is CASSGIKEGEQFF. The CDR3 DNA follows: TGTGCCAGCAGCGGGATTAAGGAAGGTGAGCAGTTCTTC.